The 17 T cell receptor beta chains in this list originate from one sample, sequenced in a study of blood T cell repertoires in COVID-19. Profiling relied on immunoSEQ multiplex PCR, and the TCRdb table lists in-frame clones only, not all of them. The repertoire holds about 67,000 clones, with roughly nine tenths as singletons. The specimen sequenced was peripheral blood. The receptors here all came from a woman aged 80 or older with acute or convalescent COVID-19.

The chain has TRBV5-4 and TRBJ2-2; D gene ambiguous. CDR1 SGHNT and CDR2 YYREEE come from the germline V gene (reference sequence). The CDR3 is 13 amino acids. V lost 4 bases to trimming and J lost 4 bases, with 8 bases between them. The CDR3, as DNA: TGTGCCAGCAGCCTCCTCTTCACCGGGGAGCTGTTTTTT. Translated: CASSLLFTGELFF. The full variable domain, with the rest looked up from reference TRBV5-4 and TRBJ2-2, is ETGVTQSPTHLIKTRGQQVTLRCSSQSGHNTVSWYQQALGQGPQFIFQYYREEENGRGNFPPRFSGLQFPNYSSELNVNALELDDSALYLCASSLLFTGELFFGEGSRLTVL.

The sample holds one count of this clone. The junction and the germline gene differ at one end; a read error may be behind it. V gene TRBV16 combines with J gene TRBJ1-2, with TRBD1 identical over 7 bases. The CDR3 spans 14 residues. Per germline, CDR1 KGHSY and CDR2 FQNENV. The CDR3 here is CASSQSFGTDPLYF. As DNA, the CDR3 is TGTGCCAGCAGCCAATCCTTCGGGACAGATCCCCTCTACTTC.

V usage is TRBV4-3 and J usage is TRBJ2-2; the D gene is possibly TRBD2 (6 bases). V dropped 3 bases and J dropped 3 bases, with 8 bases sitting between them. The CDR3 totals 14 residues. Germline CDR1 is LGHNA and CDR2 is YSLEER. The CDR3 reads CASSQGLYTGELFF. CDR3 bases: TGCGCCAGCAGCCAGGGACTCTACACCGGGGAGCTGTTTTTT.

V usage is TRBV3-1 (or the pseudogene TRBV3-2) and J usage is TRBJ1-1, with D unresolved. The germline gives CDR1 LGHDT, CDR2 YNNKEL (reference sequence). Trimming cost V 0 bases and J 8 bases, with 10 bases left between them. The CDR3 has 13 residues. This chain's CDR3 is CASSQDVGAEAFF. CDR3 DNA: TGTGCCAGCAGCCAAGATGTAGGAGCAGAAGCTTTCTTT.

The chain joins TRBV19 to TRBJ1-4; TRBD1 might be the D (6 bases). CDR3 length: 17 residues. Germline V gene sequence: CDR1 LNHDA, CDR2 SQIVND (reference sequence). V lost 6 bases to trimming and J lost 2 bases, with 19 bases between them. CDR3 nucleotide sequence: TGTGCCAGTAGCTACGGACAGCGGCCGCGGACTAATGAAAAACTGTTTTTT. This sequence encodes CASSYGQRPRTNEKLFF. The full variable domain, with the rest looked up from reference TRBV19 and TRBJ1-4, is DGGITQSPKYLFRKEGQNVTLSCEQNLNHDAMYWYRQDPGQGLRLIYYSQIVNDFQKGDIAEGYSVSREKKESFPLTVTSAQKNPTAFYLCASSYGQRPRTNEKLFFGSGTQLSVL.

The rearrangement joins TRBV27 to TRBJ1-1, with a tentative D call TRBD1 (6 bases). Germline V gives CDR1 MNHEY, CDR2 SMNVEV (reference sequence). The CDR3 spans 13 residues. Trimming removed 8 bases at V and 1 base at J, with 11 bases between. CDR3 amino acids: CASRKQGNTEAFF. DNA of the CDR3: TGTGCCAGCCGCAAACAGGGGAACACTGAAGCTTTCTTT.

The chain links TRBV7-2 to TRBJ2-2, with 10 bases fitting TRBD1. CDR3 length: 14 amino acids. CDR1 and CDR2 from the germline V gene are SGHTA and FQGNSA. V shed 4 bases, J shed 6 bases, and the junction held 2 bases outside the gene matches. The CDR3 nucleotides read TGTGCCAGCAGCTACGGACAGGGGGCCGGGGAGCTGTTTTTT. Amino acid sequence: CASSYGQGAGELFF. Using reference TRBV7-2 and TRBJ2-2 for the parts outside the CDR3, the full variable domain is GAGVSQSPSNKVTEKGKDVELRCDPISGHTALYWYRQSLGQGLEFLIYFQGNSAPDKSGLPSDRFSAERTGGSVSTLTIQRTQQEDSAVYLCASSYGQGAGELFFGEGSRLTVL.

The CDR3 region has the DNA TGTGCCAGCAGTGGGAGAGGCGGGAGGGGAACCTACGAGCAGTACTTC. Translating gives CASSGRGGRGTYEQYF. The chain combines TRBV28 with TRBJ2-7, with 9 bases aligning to TRBD2. The V gene end was trimmed by 5 bases and the J gene end by 2 bases; junction bases not matched to a gene: 10. The CDR3 has 16 residues. Per the germline V gene, CDR1 is MDHEN and CDR2 is SYDVKM.

The chain joins TRBV2 to TRBJ2-5; 9 bases are a match to TRBD2. V lost 6 bases to trimming and J lost 1 base; unmatched junction nucleotides: 6. The V gene's germline CDR1 is SNHLY and CDR2 FYNNEI. The CDR3 runs to 15 residues. This chain's CDR3 is CASRPSGAPQETQYF. CDR3 DNA sequence: TGTGCCAGCAGGCCTAGCGGGGCCCCCCAAGAGACCCAGTACTTC.

V gene TRBV2 combines with J gene TRBJ2-7; 8 bases are a match to TRBD1. This CDR3 has 14 amino acids. J was trimmed by 1 base and V by 9 bases; bases with no gene match: 8. The V gene's germline CDR1 is SNHLY and CDR2 FYNNEI. The CDR3 DNA is TGTGCCAGTTCAGGGGACAGGTGGTCCTACGAGCAGTACTTC. Protein sequence: CASSGDRWSYEQYF.

The J gene is TRBJ1-2, the V gene TRBV6-5; no definite D call. From germline, CDR1 is MNHEY and CDR2 SVGAGI. CDR3 size: 12 residues. V was trimmed by 6 bases and J by 7 bases, leaving 12 bases between them. CDR3 region: CASRPSSGGYTF. CDR3 DNA: TGTGCCAGCAGACCATCCTCGGGTGGCTACACCTTC.

The V call is TRBV24-1, the J call TRBJ2-3, with a possible D match to TRBD2 (5 bases). The CDR3 covers 15 residues. Between the trimmed V and J ends, which lost 5 bases and 2 bases, there was a span of 13 bases. Looked up from germline, CDR1 is KGHDR and CDR2 is SFDVKD. CDR3 bases: TGTGCCACCAGTGCTAGCACGAAATCCACAGATACGCAGTATTTT. It is translated as CATSASTKSTDTQYF.

The chain carries TRBV4-1 and TRBJ1-4; 9 nucleotides line up with TRBD1. Trimming cost V 0 bases and J 5 bases; bases outside gene matches: 1. Germline CDR1 MGHRA, CDR2 YSYEKL. CDR3 length: 15 amino acids. The CDR3 is CASSQDGQGNEKLFF. CDR3 coding DNA: TGCGCCAGCAGCCAAGACGGACAGGGGAATGAAAAACTGTTTTTT.

Only a few counts were recorded for this clone. The rearrangement links TRBV10-3 to TRBJ1-1; TRBD1 matches 8 bases. CDR1 and CDR2 from the germline V gene are ENHRY and SYGVKD. The CDR3 is made up of 16 amino acids. The V segment lost 5 bases and the J segment 1 base; nucleotides outside the gene matches: 9. This CDR3 reads CAISRGGQGSNTEAFF. As DNA, the CDR3 is TGTGCCATCAGTCGCGGCGGACAGGGTTCGAACACTGAAGCTTTCTTT.

This chain's CDR3 is CASSRTGPDSGNTIYF. The CDR3 DNA reads as TGCGCCAGCTCCAGGACAGGCCCTGACTCTGGAAACACCATATATTTT. The chain is built from TRBV5-1 and TRBJ1-3; 7 positions match TRBD1. This CDR3 has 16 residues. From germline, CDR1 is SGHRS and CDR2 YFSETQ. V shed 7 bases and J 0 bases; nucleotides not matched to a gene: 10.

V usage is TRBV10-1 and J usage is TRBJ1-1, with D perhaps TRBD1 (5 bases). The CDR3 has 14 amino acids. Germline V CDR1 and CDR2: WNHNN, SYGVQD (reference sequence). V gave up 2 bases and J gave up 8 bases, with 15 bases separating them. In DNA, the CDR3 is TGCGCCAGCAGTGAGACATTTCAGGGTGTAGAAGCTTTCTTT. Its protein product is CASSETFQGVEAFF.

J is TRBJ2-1 and V is TRBV5-1; the match to TRBD1 covers 7 bases. V lost 2 bases to trimming and J lost 1 base; unmatched junction nucleotides: 3. The germline V gene encodes CDR1 SGHRS and CDR2 YFSETQ. The CDR3 extends over 15 amino acids. CDR3 in amino acids: CASSFEGASYNEQFF. CDR3 in DNA: TGCGCCAGCAGCTTTGAGGGGGCGTCCTACAATGAGCAGTTCTTC.